What follows are 19 T cell receptor beta chains derived from one specimen sequenced in a study of T cells in Graves' hyperthyroidism and ophthalmopathy. Authors of the study amplified TCR beta CDR3 regions from RNA transcripts. An initial round of RT-PCR targeting the TCR CDR3 relied on the HTBI primer set. Using its own MiXCR run on the multiplex PCR reads, TCRdb lists one record per CDR3 protein. Of about 600,000 distinct CDR3 sequences in the sample, 14% were seen once. What was sequenced was blood. The receptors originated from a woman under 30 with Graves' ophthalmopathy.

This clonotype was observed many times. V and J are TRBV20-1 and TRBJ1-5; 8 bases are shared with TRBD1. J gave up 3 bases and V 3 bases, and 10 bases lay outside the gene matches. This CDR3 comprises 16 residues. The germline V gene encodes CDR1 DFQATT and CDR2 SNEGSKA (reference sequence). Written as DNA, the CDR3 is TGCAGTGCTAGTCAGGCAGGGGGCATGGACAATCAGCCCCAGCATTTT. Translating gives CSASQAGGMDNQPQHF.

A note on this clonotype: Since a much larger clone is just one base distant, this may be a read error. This sequence joins TRBV24-1 and TRBJ2-5, with 10 nucleotides matching TRBD2. Per the germline V gene, CDR1 is KGHDR and CDR2 is SFDVKD. CDR3 size: 14 residues. V was clipped by 6 bases and J by 5 bases; unmatched bases: 5. CDR3 amino acids: CATSKGTSEETQYF. The CDR3 region has the DNA TGTGCCACCAGTAAAGGGACTAGCGAGGAGACCCAGTACTTC.

Points on this clonotype: Only one base separates this from a far larger clonotype, so it likely reflects a read error. This chain uses TRBV3-1 with TRBJ2-7; TRBD1 is a possible D gene (6 bases). Germline V CDR1 and CDR2: LGHDT, YNNKEL (reference sequence). CDR3 size: 13 residues. CDR3 sequence (DNA): TGTGCCAGCAGCCGGCAGGGGTCCTACGAGCAGCACTTC. Its translation: CASSRQGSYEQHF.

This clonotype was seen a handful of times. The chain couples TRBV3-1 to TRBJ2-2, with 8 bases identical to TRBD2. The V and J ends lost 6 bases and 3 bases, in that order; junction bases with no gene match: 3. The CDR3 runs 14 residues. The germline V gene has CDR1 LGHDT and CDR2 YNNKEL (reference sequence). The CDR3 DNA follows: TGTGCCAGCAGTGGGGGACTAGACACCGGGGAGCTGTTTTTT. Translating gives CASSGGLDTGELFF.

This clonotype was seen ten or more times. The genes are TRBV7-9 and TRBJ2-1; D is ambiguous. Germline CDR1 reads SEHNR; CDR2 reads FQNEAQ (reference sequence). The CDR3 is made up of 17 amino acids. Trimming stripped 1 base from V and 3 bases from J, with 16 bases between. The CDR3 DNA follows: TGTGCCAGCAGCTTAGGATCCAGTTTTATGGGCTACAATGAGCAGTTCTTC. Protein sequence: CASSLGSSFMGYNEQFF.

This clonotype was picked up a small number of times. This chain joins TRBV25-1 and TRBJ1-4; perhaps TRBD1 as D (5 bases). Trimming removed 2 bases from V and 6 bases from J, with 13 bases in between. The CDR3 extends over 15 amino acids. From germline, CDR1 is MGHDK and CDR2 SYGVNS. The CDR3 region has the DNA TGTGCCAGCAGTGAACTCGGGACTAGCGATGAAAAACTGTTTTTT. It is translated as CASSELGTSDEKLFF.

This clonotype was seen at least ten times. The V gene is TRBV28, the J gene TRBJ1-2; no clear D. Germline assignment: CDR1 MDHEN and CDR2 SYDVKM. This CDR3 region has 17 residues. Trimming removed 0 bases at V and 8 bases at J, with 22 bases between. CDR3 loop: CASSLCPGRRSYHGYTF. CDR3 nucleotide sequence: TGTGCCAGCAGTTTATGCCCAGGACGTAGGTCATATCACGGCTACACCTTC.

This clonotype was detected many times. V and J are TRBV9 and TRBJ1-1, with 8 bases matching TRBD1. Germline-derived CDR1 and CDR2 are SGDLS and YYNGEE. The CDR3 runs 15 residues. J was trimmed by 4 bases and V by 3 bases; bases with no gene match: 8. The CDR3 DNA follows: TGTGCCAGCAGCGCTCAGGGGGCGTTGGGCACTGAAGCTTTCTTT. Translated, it gives CASSAQGALGTEAFF. The complete variable domain, with remaining parts taken from reference TRBV9 and TRBJ1-1, reads DSGVTQTPKHLITATGQRVTLRCSPRSGDLSVYWYQQSLDQGLQFLIQYYNGEERAKGNILERFSAQQFPDLHSELNLSSLELGDSALYFCASSAQGALGTEAFFGQGTRLTVV.

This clonotype was recorded many times. This sequence joins TRBV20-1 and TRBJ2-3; 10 bases align to TRBD2. V lost 5 bases, J lost 6 bases, and 23 bases stayed unmatched. The CDR3 consists of 19 residues. Germline loops: CDR1 DFQATT, CDR2 SNEGSKA (reference sequence). CDR3 sequence (DNA): TGCAGTGCTGGCTCTGGGGGGCGCGGGCTAGCGGGAGCGGGGGATACGCAGTATTTT. This encodes CSAGSGGRGLAGAGDTQYF.

This clonotype was seen repeatedly, ten times or more. The rearrangement uses TRBV30 and TRBJ1-1; perhaps TRBD1 as D (6 bases). The CDR3 loop spans 13 amino acids. Trimming took off 4 bases at V and 3 bases at J, with 12 bases between the two ends. The germline V gene has CDR1 GTSNPN and CDR2 SVGIG (reference sequence). The CDR3: CAWKRTAYTEAFF. In DNA form, the CDR3 reads TGTGCCTGGAAGCGGACAGCGTACACTGAAGCTTTCTTT.

V and J are TRBV3-1 and TRBJ1-3, with unresolved D. Trimming pared 5 bases from V and 4 bases from J, leaving 6 bases between. The germline gives CDR1 LGHDT, CDR2 YNNKEL (reference sequence). The CDR3 totals 12 residues. The CDR3 coding sequence is TGTGCCAGCAGCACTACGGGAAACACCATATATTTT. This codes for CASSTTGNTIYF.

This clonotype was observed at least ten times. This rearrangement joins TRBV19 to TRBJ2-5; TRBD1 is a possible D gene (5 bases). The CDR3 loop spans 17 amino acids. V lost 3 bases, J lost 5 bases, and 22 bases lay in between. Germline CDR1 reads LNHDA; CDR2 reads SQIVND (reference sequence). The CDR3 DNA follows: TGTGCCAGTAGTATCGACGGTGGGGCAGTCTGGCCGGAGACCCAGTACTTC. Protein sequence: CASSIDGGAVWPETQYF. Combining the CDR3 with reference TRBV19 and TRBJ2-5 gives the whole variable domain DGGITQSPKYLFRKEGQNVTLSCEQNLNHDAMYWYRQDPGQGLRLIYYSQIVNDFQKGDIAEGYSVSREKKESFPLTVTSAQKNPTAFYLCASSIDGGAVWPETQYFGPGTRLLVL.

This clonotype was recorded many times. The V call is TRBV5-5, the J call TRBJ2-5; 10 nucleotides agree with TRBD2. CDR3 length: 15 residues. The trim removed 3 bases at V and 1 base at J, leaving 3 bases unmatched. Germline assignment: CDR1 SGHKS and CDR2 YYEKEE (reference sequence). The DNA for the CDR3 is TGTGCCAGCAGCTCTTGGACTAGCGGCCAAGAGACCCAGTACTTC. Amino acids: CASSSWTSGQETQYF.

V and J are TRBV12-3 or TRBV12-4 and TRBJ1-1, with 8 positions matching TRBD1. The CDR3 extends over 12 amino acids. The V gene end was trimmed by 6 bases and the J gene end by 11 bases; junction bases not matched to a gene: 8. CDR3 loop: CASRSNQGAAFF. The CDR3 DNA is TGTGCCAGCAGATCCAACCAGGGGGCGGCTTTCTTT.

The chain joins TRBV5-1 to TRBJ1-2; D possibly corresponds to TRBD1 (5 bases). This CDR3 region has 13 residues. Germline CDR1 reads SGHRS; CDR2 reads YFSETQ. V was trimmed by 5 bases and J by 5 bases, leaving 13 bases between them. The CDR3 DNA reads as TGCGCCAGCAGATTTGACAGAACTTATGGCTACACCTTC. It codes for CASRFDRTYGYTF.

The rearrangement uses TRBV28 and TRBJ1-5; D remains unclear. Between the trimmed V and J ends, which lost 5 bases and 4 bases, there was a span of 15 bases. CDR3 length: 15 amino acids. The germline V gene has CDR1 MDHEN and CDR2 SYDVKM. CDR3 DNA sequence: TGTGCCAGCAGTACGACAAGGGATCGGAATCAGCCCCAGCATTTT. This gives the protein CASSTTRDRNQPQHF.

This clonotype was seen many times. The chain joins TRBV30 to TRBJ2-1; TRBD1 matches 12 bases. The CDR3 contains 13 residues. Germline V gene data show CDR1 as GTSNPN and CDR2 as SVGIG (reference sequence). Unmatched junction bases numbered 7, after V lost 3 bases and J lost 13 bases. The CDR3 sequence is CAWSGWDRGQQFF. In DNA, the CDR3 is TGTGCCTGGAGCGGCTGGGACAGGGGGCAACAGTTCTTC.

The sample holds a few counts of this clonotype. The chain combines TRBV7-2 with TRBJ2-3; D might be TRBD1 or TRBD2, each matching 5 bases. The germline V gene has CDR1 SGHTA and CDR2 FQGNSA. The CDR3 is 15 residues long. V dropped 5 bases and J dropped 1 base, with 13 bases sitting between them. CDR3 coding DNA: TGTGCCAGCAGCACAACCCGGGACGGCACAGATACGCAGTATTTT. Its translation is CASSTTRDGTDTQYF. Combining the CDR3 with reference TRBV7-2 and TRBJ2-3 gives the whole variable domain GAGVSQSPSNKVTEKGKDVELRCDPISGHTALYWYRQSLGQGLEFLIYFQGNSAPDKSGLPSDRFSAERTGGSVSTLTIQRTQQEDSAVYLCASSTTRDGTDTQYFGPGTRLTVL.

This clonotype was counted ten times or more. The chain joins TRBV14 to TRBJ2-1; D possibly matches TRBD1 or TRBD2 (6 bases each). The germline gives CDR1 SGHDN, CDR2 FVKESK. The V end was cut by 1 base, the J end by 2 bases, with 12 bases between. The CDR3 runs 16 residues. In nucleotides, the CDR3 is TGTGCCAGCAGCCAAGGGTGGGGGGCCACCTACAATGAGCAGTTCTTC. It yields the protein CASSQGWGATYNEQFF.